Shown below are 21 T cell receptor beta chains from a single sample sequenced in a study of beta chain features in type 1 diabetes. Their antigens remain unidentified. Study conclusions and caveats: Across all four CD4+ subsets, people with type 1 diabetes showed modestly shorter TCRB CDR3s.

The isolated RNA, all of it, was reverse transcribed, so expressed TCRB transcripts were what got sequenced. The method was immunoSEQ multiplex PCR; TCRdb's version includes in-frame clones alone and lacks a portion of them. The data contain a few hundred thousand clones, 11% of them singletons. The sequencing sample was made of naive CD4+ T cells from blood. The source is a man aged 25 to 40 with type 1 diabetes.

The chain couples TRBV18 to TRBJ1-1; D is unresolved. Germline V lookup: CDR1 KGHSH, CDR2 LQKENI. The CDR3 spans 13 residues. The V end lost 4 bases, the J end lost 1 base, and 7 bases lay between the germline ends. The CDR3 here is CASSQLGNTEAFF. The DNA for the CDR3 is TGTGCCAGCTCACAACTCGGGAACACTGAAGCTTTCTTT. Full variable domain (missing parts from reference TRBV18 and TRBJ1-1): NAGVMQNPRHLVRRRGQEARLRCSPMKGHSHVYWYRQLPEEGLKFMVYLQKENIIDESGMPKERFSAEFPKEGPSILRIQQVVRGDSAAYFCASSQLGNTEAFFGQGTRLTVV.

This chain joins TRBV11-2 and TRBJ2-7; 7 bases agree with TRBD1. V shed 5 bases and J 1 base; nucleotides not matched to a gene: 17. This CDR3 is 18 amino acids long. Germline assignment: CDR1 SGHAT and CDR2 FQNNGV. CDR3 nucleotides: TGTGCCAGCAGCGTTAGAGGAGCCGGGACAGAGGTTTCCTACGAGCAGTACTTC. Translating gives CASSVRGAGTEVSYEQYF.

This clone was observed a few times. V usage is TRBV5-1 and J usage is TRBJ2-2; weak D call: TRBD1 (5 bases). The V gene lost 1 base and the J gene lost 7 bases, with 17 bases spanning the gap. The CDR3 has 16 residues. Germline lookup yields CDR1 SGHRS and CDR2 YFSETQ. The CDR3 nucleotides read TGCGCCAGCAGCTTGCAGGGCGGACGACTCGTCGGGGAGCTGTTTTTT. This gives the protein CASSLQGGRLVGELFF.

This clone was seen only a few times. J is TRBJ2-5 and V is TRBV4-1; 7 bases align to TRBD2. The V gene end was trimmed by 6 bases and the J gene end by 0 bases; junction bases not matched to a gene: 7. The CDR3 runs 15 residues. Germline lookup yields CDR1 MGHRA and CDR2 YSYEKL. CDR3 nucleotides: TGCGCCAGCAGGGGCGGGGGAGCGGACCAAGAGACCCAGTACTTC. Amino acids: CASRGGGADQETQYF.

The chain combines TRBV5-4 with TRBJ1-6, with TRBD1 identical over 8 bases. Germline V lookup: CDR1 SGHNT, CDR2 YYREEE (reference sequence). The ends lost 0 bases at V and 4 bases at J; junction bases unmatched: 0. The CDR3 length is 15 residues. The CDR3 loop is CASSLGQGYNSPLHF. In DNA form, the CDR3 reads TGTGCCAGCAGCTTGGGACAGGGGTATAATTCACCCCTCCACTTT.

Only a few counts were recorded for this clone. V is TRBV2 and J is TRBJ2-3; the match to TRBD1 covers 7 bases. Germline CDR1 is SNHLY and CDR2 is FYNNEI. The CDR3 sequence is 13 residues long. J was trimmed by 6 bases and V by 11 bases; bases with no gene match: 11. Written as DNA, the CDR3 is TGTGCCGACAGGGACGGCCCATCTGATACGCAGTATTTT. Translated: CADRDGPSDTQYF. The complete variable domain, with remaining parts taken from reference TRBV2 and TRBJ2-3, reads EPEVTQTPSHQVTQMGQEVILRCVPISNHLYFYWYRQILGQKVEFLVSFYNNEISEKSEIFDDQFSVERPDGSNFTLKIRSTKLEDSAMYFCADRDGPSDTQYFGPGTRLTVL.

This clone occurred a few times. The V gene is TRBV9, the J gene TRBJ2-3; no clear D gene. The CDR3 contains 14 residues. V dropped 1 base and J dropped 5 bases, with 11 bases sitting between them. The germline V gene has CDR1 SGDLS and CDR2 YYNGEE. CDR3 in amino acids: CASSVISVEDTQYF. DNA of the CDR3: TGTGCCAGCAGCGTAATAAGCGTTGAAGATACGCAGTATTTT. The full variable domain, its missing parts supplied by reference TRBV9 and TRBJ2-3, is DSGVTQTPKHLITATGQRVTLRCSPRSGDLSVYWYQQSLDQGLQFLIQYYNGEERAKGNILERFSAQQFPDLHSELNLSSLELGDSALYFCASSVISVEDTQYFGPGTRLTVL.

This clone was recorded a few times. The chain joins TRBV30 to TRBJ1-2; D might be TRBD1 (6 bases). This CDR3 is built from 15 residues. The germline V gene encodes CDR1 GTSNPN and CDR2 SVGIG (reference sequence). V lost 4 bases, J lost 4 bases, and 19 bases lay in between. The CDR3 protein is CAWILDGTPGYGYTF. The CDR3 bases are TGTGCCTGGATTCTAGATGGGACACCCGGCTATGGCTACACCTTC.

CDR3 protein: CASSVDKDTQYF. DNA of the CDR3: TGTGCCAGCAGCGTAGATAAAGATACGCAGTATTTT. The rearrangement links TRBV9 to TRBJ2-3; unclear D gene. Deletions cut 0 bases from V and 5 bases from J, with 4 bases between. There are 12 residues in the CDR3. Germline assignment: CDR1 SGDLS and CDR2 YYNGEE.

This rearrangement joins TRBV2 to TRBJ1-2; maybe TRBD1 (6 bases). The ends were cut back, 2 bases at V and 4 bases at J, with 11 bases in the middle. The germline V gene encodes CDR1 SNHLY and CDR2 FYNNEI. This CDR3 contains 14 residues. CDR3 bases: TGTGCCAGCAGTGAAAGGCAGGGGCCCTATGGCTACACCTTC. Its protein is CASSERQGPYGYTF.

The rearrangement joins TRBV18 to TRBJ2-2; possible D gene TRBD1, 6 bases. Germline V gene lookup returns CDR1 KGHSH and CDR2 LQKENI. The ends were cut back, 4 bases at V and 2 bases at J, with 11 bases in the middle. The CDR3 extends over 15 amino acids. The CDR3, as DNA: TGTGCCAGCTCACATAGACAGGTTAACACCGGGGAGCTGTTTTTT. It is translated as CASSHRQVNTGELFF.

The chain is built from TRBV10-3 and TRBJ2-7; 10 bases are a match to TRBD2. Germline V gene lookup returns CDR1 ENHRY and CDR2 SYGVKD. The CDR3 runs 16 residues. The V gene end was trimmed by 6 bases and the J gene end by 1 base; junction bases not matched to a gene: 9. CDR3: CAIRDPGTSASYEQYF. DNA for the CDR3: TGTGCCATCAGGGACCCCGGGACTAGCGCTTCCTACGAGCAGTACTTC.

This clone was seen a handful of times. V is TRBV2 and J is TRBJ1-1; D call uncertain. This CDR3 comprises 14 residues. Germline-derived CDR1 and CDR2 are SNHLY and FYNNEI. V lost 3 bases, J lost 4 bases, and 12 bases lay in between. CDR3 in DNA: TGTGCCAGCAGTGAGGAACTGGAGATCACTGAAGCTTTCTTT. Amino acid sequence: CASSEELEITEAFF.

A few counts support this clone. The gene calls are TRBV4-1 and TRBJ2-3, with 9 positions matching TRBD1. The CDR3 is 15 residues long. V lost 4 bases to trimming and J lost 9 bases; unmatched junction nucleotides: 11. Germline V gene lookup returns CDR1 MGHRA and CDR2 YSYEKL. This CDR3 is CASSLPGQGMRTQYF. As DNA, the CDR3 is TGCGCCAGCAGCCTCCCAGGACAGGGGATGCGAACGCAGTATTTT.

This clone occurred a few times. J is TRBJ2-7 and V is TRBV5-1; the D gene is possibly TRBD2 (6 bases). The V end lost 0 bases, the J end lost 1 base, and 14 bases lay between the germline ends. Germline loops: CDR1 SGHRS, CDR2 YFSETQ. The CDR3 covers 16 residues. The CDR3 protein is CASSLALVGGSYEQYF. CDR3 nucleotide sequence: TGCGCCAGCAGCTTGGCCCTGGTCGGGGGATCCTACGAGCAGTACTTC.

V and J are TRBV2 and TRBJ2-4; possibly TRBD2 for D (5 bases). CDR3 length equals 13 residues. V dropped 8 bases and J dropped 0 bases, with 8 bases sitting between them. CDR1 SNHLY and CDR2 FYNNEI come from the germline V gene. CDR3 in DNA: TGTGCCAGCGGGGAGCTAGCCAAAAACATTCAGTACTTC. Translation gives CASGELAKNIQYF.

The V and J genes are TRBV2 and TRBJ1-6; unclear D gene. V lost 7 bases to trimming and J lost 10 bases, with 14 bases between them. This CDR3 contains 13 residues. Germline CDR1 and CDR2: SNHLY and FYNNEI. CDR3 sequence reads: CASIKTWSSPLHF. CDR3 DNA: TGTGCCAGCATTAAGACTTGGAGCTCACCCCTCCACTTT. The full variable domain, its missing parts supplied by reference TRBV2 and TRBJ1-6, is EPEVTQTPSHQVTQMGQEVILRCVPISNHLYFYWYRQILGQKVEFLVSFYNNEISEKSEIFDDQFSVERPDGSNFTLKIRSTKLEDSAMYFCASIKTWSSPLHFGNGTRLTVT.

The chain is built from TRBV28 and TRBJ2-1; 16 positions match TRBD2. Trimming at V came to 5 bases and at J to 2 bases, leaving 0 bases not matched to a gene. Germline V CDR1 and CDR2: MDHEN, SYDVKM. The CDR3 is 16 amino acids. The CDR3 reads CASSGTSGGAYNEQFF. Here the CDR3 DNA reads TGTGCCAGCAGTGGGACTAGCGGGGGGGCCTACAATGAGCAGTTCTTC.

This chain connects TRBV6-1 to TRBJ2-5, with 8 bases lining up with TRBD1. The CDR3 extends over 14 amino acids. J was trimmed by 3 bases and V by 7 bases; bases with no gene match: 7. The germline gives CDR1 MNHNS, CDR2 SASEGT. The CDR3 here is CASIQDRVKETQYF. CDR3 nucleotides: TGTGCCAGCATACAGGACAGGGTAAAAGAGACCCAGTACTTC.

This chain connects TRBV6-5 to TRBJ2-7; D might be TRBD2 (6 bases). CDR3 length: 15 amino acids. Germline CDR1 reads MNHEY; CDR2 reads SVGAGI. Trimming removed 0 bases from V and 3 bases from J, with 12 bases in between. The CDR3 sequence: CASSYSIGGNYEQYF. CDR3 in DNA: TGTGCCAGCAGTTACTCGATCGGCGGGAACTACGAGCAGTACTTC.

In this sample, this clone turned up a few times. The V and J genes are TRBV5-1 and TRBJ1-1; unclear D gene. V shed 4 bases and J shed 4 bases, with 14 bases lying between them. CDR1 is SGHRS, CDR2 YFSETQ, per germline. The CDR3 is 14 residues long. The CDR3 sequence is CASSPLQGGTEAFF. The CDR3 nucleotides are TGCGCCAGCAGCCCTCTTCAAGGAGGCACTGAAGCTTTCTTT.